This T cell receptor beta chain is drawn from a study of tumor T cells in aggressive B-cell lymphoma. Trimming removed 8 bases from V and 4 bases from J; junction bases left unmatched: 2. The CDR3 spans 13 residues. In germline, CDR1 is SGHAT, CDR2 FQNNGV. Profiling relied on immunoSEQ multiplex PCR, and the TCRdb table lists in-frame clones only, not all of them. Here the sample spans 3,000 to 4,500 clones, nearly 95% being singletons. This chain connects TRBV11-2 to TRBJ2-7; 13 bases are a match to TRBD2. The source of this sequence is an adult with diffuse large B cell lymphoma. The source material was tumor tissue. As DNA, the CDR3 is TGTGCCAGCCTGGGACTAGCGGGGTACGAGCAGTACTTC. Amino acids: CASLGLAGYEQYF.